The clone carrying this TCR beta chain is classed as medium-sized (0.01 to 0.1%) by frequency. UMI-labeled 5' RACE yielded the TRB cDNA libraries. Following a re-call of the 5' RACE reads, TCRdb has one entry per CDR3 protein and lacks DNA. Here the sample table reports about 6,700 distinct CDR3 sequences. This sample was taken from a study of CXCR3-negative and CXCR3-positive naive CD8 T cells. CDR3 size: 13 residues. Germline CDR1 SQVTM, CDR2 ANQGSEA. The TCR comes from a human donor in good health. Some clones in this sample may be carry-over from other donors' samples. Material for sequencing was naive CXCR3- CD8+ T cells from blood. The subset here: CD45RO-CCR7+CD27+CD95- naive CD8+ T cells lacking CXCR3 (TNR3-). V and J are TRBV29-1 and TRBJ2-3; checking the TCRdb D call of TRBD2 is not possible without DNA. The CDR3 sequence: CSVGLYGTDTQYF.